The rows below give T cell receptor beta chains drawn from one sample of a study of early T cells in non-severe SARS-CoV-2 infection. Each CDR3 protein gets one entry after TCRdb re-called the 5' RACE reads with MiXCR. Of about 100,000 distinct CDR3 sequences in the sample, approximately 13% are singletons; the top ten hold approximately 2%. Sequenced input: whole blood. The source of these receptors is an adult who was a healthcare worker with PCR-confirmed SARS-CoV-2 infection or an uninfected control (not recorded which). The CDR3 runs from the conserved cysteine through the conserved F or W. The order of the fields is CDR3 protein, CDR3 DNA, J gene, V gene, D gene, clone size. A D gene is named only where the DNA matches it firmly. Clone size appears in some rows only: once, few, many, or a class for an expanded clone.

cdr3_aa: CASSFWGQSNQPQHF; cdr3_nt: TGTGCCAGCAGTTTCTGGGGCCAGAGCAATCAGCCCCAGCATTTT; j_call: TRBJ1-5; v_call: TRBV6-2/TRBV6-3; d_call: -; clone_size: few
cdr3_aa: CAISAGTGPTDTQYF; cdr3_nt: TGTGCCATCAGCGCCGGAACAGGGCCCACAGATACGCAGTATTTT; j_call: TRBJ2-3; v_call: TRBV10-3; d_call: -; clone_size: -
cdr3_aa: CASSSGPTGYGYTF; cdr3_nt: TGTGCCAGCAGCTCCGGACCGACGGGCTATGGCTACACCTTC; j_call: TRBJ1-2; v_call: TRBV12-3/TRBV12-4; d_call: -; clone_size: -
cdr3_aa: CASSEASGGSNEQFF; cdr3_nt: TGTGCCAGCAGTGAAGCTAGCGGGGGATCCAATGAGCAGTTCTTC; j_call: TRBJ2-1; v_call: TRBV2; d_call: TRBD2; clone_size: -
cdr3_aa: CASRRGGGRYGYTF; cdr3_nt: TGTGCCAGCAGACGAGGGGGTGGTCGCTATGGCTACACCTTC; j_call: TRBJ1-2; v_call: TRBV6-5; d_call: -; clone_size: few
cdr3_aa: CASSSETVQIEKLFF; cdr3_nt: TGTGCCAGCAGCTCGGAGACAGTGCAGATTGAAAAACTGTTTTTT; j_call: TRBJ1-4; v_call: TRBV7-9; d_call: -; clone_size: -
cdr3_aa: CASSSQGVEAFF; cdr3_nt: TGCGCCAGCAGCTCACAGGGGGTAGAGGCTTTCTTT; j_call: TRBJ1-1; v_call: TRBV5-1; d_call: TRBD1; clone_size: many
cdr3_aa: CASRGLAGASTDTQYF; cdr3_nt: TGCGCCAGCAGGGGGCTAGCGGGGGCCTCCACAGATACGCAGTATTTT; j_call: TRBJ2-3; v_call: TRBV10-2; d_call: TRBD2; clone_size: many
cdr3_aa: CASSHPTTSFGELFF; cdr3_nt: TGTGCCAGCAGCCATCCGACGACTAGTTTCGGGGAGCTGTTTTTT; j_call: TRBJ2-2; v_call: TRBV3-1; d_call: -; clone_size: -
cdr3_aa: CATSRDLGVRAEAFF; cdr3_nt: TGTGCCACCAGCAGAGATCTAGGGGTTAGGGCTGAAGCTTTCTTT; j_call: TRBJ1-1; v_call: TRBV15; d_call: -; clone_size: -
cdr3_aa: CASSHKGNEAFF; cdr3_nt: TGTGCCAGCAGCCATAAGGGGAATGAAGCTTTCTTT; j_call: TRBJ1-1; v_call: TRBV14; d_call: -; clone_size: few
cdr3_aa: CSVKGRPNEKLFF; cdr3_nt: TGCAGCGTTAAGGGAAGGCCTAATGAAAAACTGTTTTTT; j_call: TRBJ1-4; v_call: TRBV29-1; d_call: -; clone_size: -
cdr3_aa: CSVGTGPEKLFF; cdr3_nt: TGCAGCGTTGGAACAGGGCCTGAAAAACTGTTTTTT; j_call: TRBJ1-4; v_call: TRBV29-1; d_call: -; clone_size: many
cdr3_aa: CASSPGQVNSPLHF; cdr3_nt: TGTGCCAGCAGCCCGGGACAGGTTAATTCACCCCTCCACTTT; j_call: TRBJ1-6; v_call: TRBV27; d_call: TRBD1; clone_size: -
cdr3_aa: CASSLQGITGELFF; cdr3_nt: TGTGCCAGCAGCTTGCAAGGGATCACCGGGGAGCTGTTTTTT; j_call: TRBJ2-2; v_call: TRBV7-3; d_call: -; clone_size: many
cdr3_aa: CASSQVTGLANKYQETQYF; cdr3_nt: TGTGCCAGCAGCCAAGTTACGGGACTAGCAAATAAGTACCAAGAGACCCAGTACTTC; j_call: TRBJ2-5; v_call: TRBV3-1; d_call: TRBD2; clone_size: -
cdr3_aa: CASSQRRFYTEAFF; cdr3_nt: TGTGCCAGCAGTCAGAGGCGGTTCTACACTGAAGCTTTCTTT; j_call: TRBJ1-1; v_call: TRBV28; d_call: -; clone_size: few
cdr3_aa: CSVEDMSGGRGYTF; cdr3_nt: TGCAGCGTTGAGGACATGTCGGGGGGAAGAGGCTACACCTTC; j_call: TRBJ1-2; v_call: TRBV29-1; d_call: -; clone_size: many
cdr3_aa: CSTRSTGAKNIQYF; cdr3_nt: TGCAGCACTCGGTCCACCGGGGCCAAAAACATTCAGTACTTC; j_call: TRBJ2-4; v_call: TRBV29-1; d_call: -; clone_size: few
cdr3_aa: CASAEDIQYF; cdr3_nt: TGTGCCAGCGCTGAGGACATTCAGTACTTC; j_call: TRBJ2-4; v_call: TRBV3-1; d_call: -; clone_size: many
cdr3_aa: CATSRDRGQETQYF; cdr3_nt: TGTGCCACCAGCAGAGATAGGGGCCAAGAGACCCAGTACTTC; j_call: TRBJ2-5; v_call: TRBV15; d_call: -; clone_size: -
cdr3_aa: CASSGGGYSNQPQHF; cdr3_nt: TGTGCCAGCAGCGGCGGTGGCTATAGCAATCAGCCCCAGCATTTT; j_call: TRBJ1-5; v_call: TRBV5-6; d_call: -; clone_size: many
cdr3_aa: CAISSTGQINYGYTF; cdr3_nt: TGTGCCATCAGTTCAACGGGACAGATTAACTATGGCTACACCTTC; j_call: TRBJ1-2; v_call: TRBV10-3; d_call: TRBD1; clone_size: many
cdr3_aa: CASSNTGTSGTDTQYF; cdr3_nt: TGTGCCAGCAGTAACACCGGGACTAGCGGCACAGATACGCAGTATTTT; j_call: TRBJ2-3; v_call: TRBV6-2/TRBV6-3; d_call: TRBD2; clone_size: many
cdr3_aa: CASSRPGTGLAYNEQFF; cdr3_nt: TGTGCCAGCAGCCGTCCCGGGACAGGGCTGGCCTACAATGAGCAGTTCTTC; j_call: TRBJ2-1; v_call: TRBV6-6; d_call: TRBD1; clone_size: -
cdr3_aa: CASSYGVGFGNTIYF; cdr3_nt: TGTGCCAGCAGCTACGGTGTTGGGTTTGGCAACACCATATATTTT; j_call: TRBJ1-3; v_call: TRBV5-5; d_call: -; clone_size: -
cdr3_aa: CASSEDGDTEAFF; cdr3_nt: TGTGCCAGCTCAGAGGACGGGGACACTGAAGCTTTCTTT; j_call: TRBJ1-1; v_call: TRBV18; d_call: -; clone_size: -
cdr3_aa: CASTRLGTGDYNEQFF; cdr3_nt: TGTGCCAGCACCAGACTCGGGACAGGGGACTACAATGAGCAGTTCTTC; j_call: TRBJ2-1; v_call: TRBV12-3/TRBV12-4; d_call: TRBD1; clone_size: few
cdr3_aa: CSVNWVDSGNTIYF; cdr3_nt: TGCAGCGTAAATTGGGTGGACTCTGGAAACACCATATATTTT; j_call: TRBJ1-3; v_call: TRBV29-1; d_call: -; clone_size: -
cdr3_aa: CATTPTPTNTEAFF; cdr3_nt: TGTGCCACCACGCCGACACCCACGAACACTGAAGCTTTCTTT; j_call: TRBJ1-1; v_call: TRBV7-9; d_call: -; clone_size: -
cdr3_aa: CASSYTTNTEAFF; cdr3_nt: TGTGCCAGCAGTTATACAACAAACACTGAAGCTTTCTTT; j_call: TRBJ1-1; v_call: TRBV6-6; d_call: -; clone_size: many
cdr3_aa: CASSSRAPGGDNEQFF; cdr3_nt: TGTGCCAGCAGCTCCCGAGCCCCGGGAGGGGACAATGAGCAGTTCTTC; j_call: TRBJ2-1; v_call: TRBV7-9; d_call: TRBD2; clone_size: many
cdr3_aa: CASSFGRLYNSPLHF; cdr3_nt: TGCGCCAGCAGCTTTGGCAGGCTCTATAATTCACCCCTCCACTTT; j_call: TRBJ1-6; v_call: TRBV5-1; d_call: -; clone_size: -
cdr3_aa: CASSPTTGTEAFF; cdr3_nt: TGTGCCAGCAGCCCGACGACAGGCACTGAAGCTTTCTTT; j_call: TRBJ1-1; v_call: TRBV11-3; d_call: -; clone_size: -
cdr3_aa: CSVAMANEQFF; cdr3_nt: TGCAGCGTTGCCATGGCCAATGAGCAGTTCTTC; j_call: TRBJ2-1; v_call: TRBV29-1; d_call: -; clone_size: many
cdr3_aa: CASSWEGAISTEAFF; cdr3_nt: TGTGCCAGCAGTTGGGAGGGGGCCATAAGCACTGAAGCTTTCTTT; j_call: TRBJ1-1; v_call: TRBV6-5; d_call: TRBD1; clone_size: many
cdr3_aa: CASSVDIRASGEKLFF; cdr3_nt: TGTGCCAGCAGCGTAGATATCAGGGCTTCGGGCGAAAAACTGTTTTTT; j_call: TRBJ1-4; v_call: TRBV9; d_call: -; clone_size: -
cdr3_aa: CASSPRGRTYEQYF; cdr3_nt: TGTGCCAGCTCACCTCGGGGGAGAACCTACGAGCAGTACTTC; j_call: TRBJ2-7; v_call: TRBV18; d_call: -; clone_size: few
cdr3_aa: CASSWGELNQPQHF; cdr3_nt: TGTGCCAGCAGTTGGGGGGAGCTAAATCAGCCCCAGCATTTT; j_call: TRBJ1-5; v_call: TRBV2; d_call: -; clone_size: many
cdr3_aa: CSAWGAHEQFF; cdr3_nt: TGCAGCGCATGGGGGGCCCATGAGCAGTTCTTC; j_call: TRBJ2-1; v_call: TRBV29-1; d_call: -; clone_size: -
cdr3_aa: CASSRPGDTSQPQHF; cdr3_nt: TGTGCCAGCAGCCGACCTGGGGATACCAGTCAGCCCCAGCATTTT; j_call: TRBJ1-5; v_call: TRBV6-6; d_call: -; clone_size: few
cdr3_aa: CSVFQTGELFF; cdr3_nt: TGCAGCGTTTTCCAGACCGGGGAGCTGTTTTTT; j_call: TRBJ2-2; v_call: TRBV29-1; d_call: -; clone_size: -
cdr3_aa: CASSLDVGTEAFF; cdr3_nt: TGTGCCAGCAGCCTGGACGTAGGGACTGAAGCTTTCTTT; j_call: TRBJ1-1; v_call: TRBV6-2/TRBV6-3; d_call: -; clone_size: -
cdr3_aa: CASSFGDREGSPLHF; cdr3_nt: TGTGCCAGCAGTTTTGGGGACAGGGAAGGTTCACCCCTCCACTTT; j_call: TRBJ1-6; v_call: TRBV25-1; d_call: TRBD1; clone_size: many
cdr3_aa: CASSSRRGLYNEQFF; cdr3_nt: TGTGCCAGCAGCTCCCGGAGGGGATTATACAATGAGCAGTTCTTC; j_call: TRBJ2-1; v_call: TRBV5-5; d_call: -; clone_size: -
cdr3_aa: CASRGDSQGQFF; cdr3_nt: TGTGCCAGCAGGGGGGACTCACAGGGGCAGTTCTTC; j_call: TRBJ2-1; v_call: TRBV28; d_call: -; clone_size: few